This T cell receptor beta chain came from a study of tumor-infiltrating lymphocytes in localized non-small cell lung cancer. Study-level background: Patients included smokers and never-smokers with various histologies, some sampled after neoadjuvant chemotherapy. General study results and limits: Higher tumor T cell infiltration than in uninvolved lung was supported by TCRbeta sequencing. Immunotypes IM1 and IM2 had similar TCR-derived T-cell fractions. Different pieces of the same tissue went to different assays, confounding technical variation with intratumor heterogeneity.

Produced via immunoSEQ multiplex PCR; TCRdb's table is partial and in-frame only. The sample holds 10,000 to 12,000 clones, approximately 83% seen once. The V segment lost 5 bases and the J segment 6 bases; nucleotides outside the gene matches: 14. CDR3 length: 16 residues. Germline lookup yields CDR1 SEHNR and CDR2 FQNEAQ (reference sequence). As to this clone: Its antigen is unidentified.

Sequencing was done on a sample of uninvolved lung tissue not adjacent to the tumor. The V call is TRBV7-9, the J call TRBJ1-1; 8 nucleotides line up with TRBD1. This clonotype was obtained from a human donor with non-small cell lung cancer. CDR3: CASSPRTGTGHAEAFF. The CDR3 region has the DNA TGTGCCAGCAGCCCTCGGACAGGGACCGGGCACGCTGAAGCTTTCTTT.